This T cell receptor (beta chain) came from a study of blood T cell repertoires in COVID-19. Study-wide context: Samples representing acute and convalescent COVID-19 were sourced from the United States, Italy and Spain.

Here immunoSEQ multiplex PCR was the method, and the copy in TCRdb shows in-frame clones only, minus some. The sample lists approximately 150,000 clones, 85% to 90% seen once, with about two fifths in the top ten. This CDR3 comprises 15 residues. The ends lost 2 bases at V and 9 bases at J; junction bases unmatched: 6. From germline, CDR1 is SGHAT and CDR2 FQDESV (reference sequence). The chain uses TRBV11-1 and TRBJ1-6; 8 positions agree with TRBD1. The sequenced sample consisted of peripheral blood. This receptor was identified in a man in his fifties who had recovered from COVID-19. The CDR3 is CASSLLTGAGSPLHF. DNA for the CDR3: TGTGCCAGCAGCTTATTGACAGGGGCCGGTTCACCCCTCCACTTT.